The T cell receptor (beta chain) under discussion was sequenced for a study of blood T cells in healthy people across ages. Researchers collected 7.5 to 10 milliliters of peripheral blood from every single donor. Only a few counts were recorded for this clonotype. Its antigen is not known. CDR1 is LGHNA and CDR2 is YSLEER in the germline V gene. CDR3 length: 16 amino acids. V lost 3 bases to trimming and J lost 4 bases; unmatched junction nucleotides: 8. Study-level results: PBMCs were not sorted, which prevented a conclusive comparison of naive versus antigen-experienced cells.

The second PCR ran about 6 to 12 cycles with a sample-barcoded 5' primer and J-beta primers. Per sample, CDR3-containing paired-end reads numbered at least 3 million. TCRdb independently ran MiXCR on the 5' RACE reads; one entry per CDR3 protein. This sample has 1.5 million to 2 million distinct CDR3 sequences, with about two fifths found just once. The rearrangement joins TRBV4-3 to TRBJ2-5, with 10 bases fitting TRBD2. This TCR was sampled from a human donor in good health. Sequences were obtained from blood. The CDR3 DNA is TGCGCCAGCAGCCACGTAGCGGGGGGCCCAGGAGAGACCCAGTACTTC. Its translation: CASSHVAGGPGETQYF.